This TCR beta chain comes out of a study of metastatic and nonmetastatic thyroid tumors. Study-level information: It was across blood and tumor or nodule tissue from malignant and benign thyroid patients that repertoires were compared. The study's findings and limits: Benign nodules reportedly had significantly lower TCR beta diversity than malignant thyroid tumors in blood and tumor.

Per germline, CDR1 MDHEN and CDR2 SYDVKM. With 7 bases clipped from V and 4 bases from J, the junction kept 20 bases outside the gene matches. CDR3 length: 18 residues. In the original processing: To classify distant metastasis in papillary thyroid cancer, a model was built from CDR3 differences across clinicopathological groups. TCRdb used MiXCR to call clones anew from the PCR reads. TCRdb, not the original authors, processed these V and J calls. The sample consists of tens of thousands of clones, roughly 17% of them appearing once. None of the patients had undergone any treatment ahead of thyroid surgery. To note about this clone: Its matching antigen is unknown.

The gene calls are TRBV28 and TRBJ2-7, with 9 positions matching TRBD2. The specimen sequenced was tumor tissue. The TCR sequence derives from a female donor with papillary thyroid cancer or a benign thyroid nodule (not recorded which). Some clones in this sample may be carry-over from other donors' samples. The CDR3 loop reads CASNSGLRTSERSYEQYF. CDR3 nucleotide sequence: TGTGCCAGCAATTCCGGGCTGAGGACTAGCGAGAGGTCGTACGAGCAGTACTTC. Supplemented by reference TRBV28 and TRBJ2-7, the full variable domain reads DVKVTQSSRYLVKRTGEKVFLECVQDMDHENMFWYRQDPGLGLRLIYFSYDVKMKEKGDIPEGYSVSREKKERFSLILESASTNQTSMYLCASNSGLRTSERSYEQYFGPGTRLTVT.